Listed here are 29 T cell receptor beta chains from one sample, sequenced in a study of blood T cell repertoires in COVID-19 (dated by TCRdb to 2018 to 2021). Libraries were built with the immunoSEQ multiplex PCR assay. The source is immuneACCESS, and TCRdb retained only in-frame sequences with V and J called. Part of the clones is not carried over; for the studies checked, unresolved V genes explain less than half of this, and the remainder is unexplained. For this sample the table gives around 300,000 clones, of which roughly 90% were detected only once. About 6.8% of the sample lies in the top ten. Material: peripheral blood. These receptors all come from a woman aged 25 to 45 with COVID-19, enrolled during active disease.

This chain connects TRBV12-3 or TRBV12-4 to TRBJ2-3, with D possibly matching TRBD2 (5 bases). There are 13 residues in the CDR3. V lost 3 bases, J lost 7 bases, and 11 bases lay in between. The CDR3 DNA reads as TGTGCCAGCAGTTTCGGGTTAGCGAATACGCAGTATTTT. Translating it yields CASSFGLANTQYF.

This clone was seen only a few times. V is TRBV5-1 and J is TRBJ1-6, with D perhaps matching TRBD1 (6 bases). V was clipped by 0 bases and J by 7 bases, with 8 bases between them. The CDR3 loop spans 14 amino acids. The germline CDR1 and CDR2 sequences are SGHRS and YFSETQ. CDR3 nucleotide sequence: TGCGCCAGCAGCTTGGTACAGGGAAATTCACCCCTCCACTTT. Translating it yields CASSLVQGNSPLHF.

A single count supports this clone. The V call is TRBV5-1, the J call TRBJ2-5; tentatively, D is TRBD2 (7 bases). Germline CDR1 and CDR2: SGHRS and YFSETQ. V was trimmed by 0 bases and J by 5 bases, leaving 17 bases between them. The CDR3 consists of 16 residues. The CDR3 DNA reads as TGCGCCAGCAGCTTGGTGGGCGGGGGCCTTGGGGAGACCCAGTACTTC. It yields the protein CASSLVGGGLGETQYF.

This chain uses TRBV19 with TRBJ2-7; possibly TRBD2 for D (5 bases). This CDR3 has 15 amino acids. V gave up 5 bases and J gave up 4 bases, with 18 bases separating them. Germline V CDR1 and CDR2: LNHDA, SQIVND (reference sequence). In DNA form, the CDR3 reads TGTGCCAGTAGTCCGAACAGATTACGGGATTACGAGCAGTACTTC. This sequence encodes CASSPNRLRDYEQYF.

The V gene is TRBV14, the J gene TRBJ1-5; D is undetermined. CDR1 and CDR2 from the germline V gene are SGHDN and FVKESK. With 1 base removed from V and 6 bases from J, the gap between germline ends came to 13 bases. The CDR3 is made up of 15 amino acids. The CDR3 is CASSQGPKPGQPQHF. As DNA, the CDR3 is TGTGCCAGCAGCCAAGGTCCTAAACCGGGTCAGCCCCAGCATTTT.

This clone was found a few times. The rearrangement uses TRBV7-9 and TRBJ1-1, with 9 bases lining up with TRBD1. This CDR3 contains 15 residues. V gave up 6 bases and J gave up 0 bases; unmatched junction bases: 5. Germline V lookup: CDR1 SEHNR, CDR2 FQNEAQ (reference sequence). The chain's CDR3 is CASRVQGAVNTEAFF. CDR3 in DNA: TGTGCCAGCAGGGTACAGGGGGCAGTGAACACTGAAGCTTTCTTT.

The chain links TRBV2 to TRBJ1-4; no definite D call. This CDR3 has 12 amino acids. Trimming shortened V by 8 bases and J by 7 bases, and 11 bases separated the two germline ends. The V gene's germline CDR1 is SNHLY and CDR2 FYNNEI. The CDR3 sequence: CASRDTGEKLFF. As DNA, the CDR3 is TGTGCCAGCCGGGATACGGGTGAAAAACTGTTTTTT.

The chain employs TRBV5-8 and TRBJ2-2, with 11 bases lining up with TRBD1. This CDR3 contains 15 residues. The trim removed 4 bases at V and 4 bases at J, leaving 3 bases unmatched. The germline V gene has CDR1 SGHTS and CDR2 YDEGEE. CDR3 nucleotide sequence: TGTGCCAGCAGCCGGGACAGGGGGTCCACCGGGGAGCTGTTTTTT. Translation gives CASSRDRGSTGELFF.

The chain uses TRBV5-1 and TRBJ2-3, with TRBD2 as a possible D gene (6 bases). CDR3 size: 14 residues. Looked up from germline, CDR1 is SGHRS and CDR2 is YFSETQ. Trimming removed 2 bases at V and 0 bases at J, with 7 bases between. The CDR3 DNA follows: TGCGCCAGCAGCTTCCTAGCGAGCACAGATACGCAGTATTTT. This gives the protein CASSFLASTDTQYF.

This chain uses TRBV28 with TRBJ1-5, with 7 bases identical to TRBD1. CDR1 MDHEN and CDR2 SYDVKM come from the germline V gene. Trimming cost V 7 bases and J 5 bases; bases outside gene matches: 14. The CDR3 loop spans 16 amino acids. The CDR3 region is CASTPGTGTADQPQHF. As DNA, the CDR3 is TGTGCCAGCACTCCAGGGACCGGGACAGCGGATCAGCCCCAGCATTTT.

The chain employs TRBV28 and TRBJ2-1, with TRBD2 identical over 7 bases. There are 14 residues in the CDR3. The junction had 11 bases not matched to a gene; V was cut back by 11 bases and J by 4 bases. Germline assignment: CDR1 MDHEN and CDR2 SYDVKM. DNA of the CDR3: TGTGCCCTATCGGGGGGAGGTGGGTACAATGAGCAGTTCTTC. It codes for CALSGGGGYNEQFF.

There are a few counts of this clone. The chain employs TRBV6-2 or TRBV6-3 and TRBJ2-1; the match to TRBD2 covers 15 bases. In germline, CDR1 is MNHEY, CDR2 SVGEGT. The CDR3 covers 17 residues. V gave up 5 bases and J gave up 7 bases; unmatched junction bases: 9. The CDR3 loop is CASSQPGLAGGPNEQFF. Here the CDR3 DNA reads TGTGCCAGCAGTCAACCTGGACTAGCGGGAGGGCCGAATGAGCAGTTCTTC.

The rearrangement links TRBV2 to TRBJ2-6, with TRBD1 as a possible D gene (6 bases). Germline-derived CDR1 and CDR2 are SNHLY and FYNNEI. This CDR3 spans 17 amino acids. The germline V and J ends were trimmed by 3 bases and 2 bases, with 14 bases remaining between them. In nucleotides, the CDR3 is TGTGCCAGCAGTGACGCAGGGGCCTGGGCTGGGGCCAACGTCCTGACTTTC. Amino acids: CASSDAGAWAGANVLTF.

The chain combines TRBV10-3 with TRBJ1-6, with D hard to call. The germline V gene has CDR1 ENHRY and CDR2 SYGVKD. The CDR3 length is 14 residues. Trimming took 3 bases from V and 7 from J, leaving 10 bases between them. The CDR3 protein is CAISDSNNNSPLHF. The CDR3 region has the DNA TGTGCCATCAGTGACAGTAATAACAATTCACCCCTCCACTTT.

The chain links TRBV7-8 to TRBJ1-4, with TRBD1 matching over 7 bases. V shed 7 bases and J 8 bases; nucleotides not matched to a gene: 10. This CDR3 spans 14 amino acids. The germline V gene encodes CDR1 SGHVS and CDR2 FQNEAQ. CDR3 in amino acids: CASTLGTAGEKLFF. CDR3 DNA: TGTGCCAGCACGCTCGGGACAGCCGGCGAAAAACTGTTTTTT.

The chain employs TRBV3-1 (or the pseudogene TRBV3-2) and TRBJ2-7; 11 nucleotides agree with TRBD2. CDR3 length: 16 residues. Per germline, CDR1 LGHDT and CDR2 YNNKEL (reference sequence). With V trimmed by 0 bases and J by 2 bases, 3 bases remained unmatched. CDR3 region: CASSQEGTSGPYEQYF. The CDR3 DNA follows: TGTGCCAGCAGCCAAGAGGGGACTAGCGGACCCTACGAGCAGTACTTC.

This sequence joins TRBV29-1 and TRBJ1-5; tentatively, D is TRBD1 (6 bases). The V end lost 3 bases, the J end lost 2 bases, and 14 bases lay between the germline ends. The CDR3 has 15 residues. CDR1 is SQVTM and CDR2 is ANQGSEA in the germline V gene. This chain's CDR3 is CSVELAGGRNQPQHF. In DNA form, the CDR3 reads TGCAGCGTTGAGTTAGCGGGGGGCCGCAATCAGCCCCAGCATTTT.

The chain combines TRBV7-2 with TRBJ1-1; the match to TRBD1 covers 9 bases. This CDR3 is built from 15 residues. The J segment lost 0 bases and the V segment lost 4 bases, leaving 3 bases of the junction unmatched. Germline V gene sequence: CDR1 SGHTA, CDR2 FQGNSA. The CDR3 DNA is TGTGCCAGCAGCTACAGGGGGCGGATGAACACTGAAGCTTTCTTT. Its translation is CASSYRGRMNTEAFF.

CDR3 in DNA: TGTGCCACCAGTGATTCCAGGGTCGGTGGCTACACCTTC. Translating gives CATSDSRVGGYTF. The rearrangement joins TRBV24-1 to TRBJ1-2; TRBD1 might be the D (5 bases). Trimming removed 2 bases from V and 7 bases from J, with 10 bases in between. The CDR3 runs 13 residues. Germline V gives CDR1 KGHDR, CDR2 SFDVKD.

V usage is TRBV19 and J usage is TRBJ1-5; D not resolved. The CDR3 consists of 14 residues. Trimming removed 4 bases from V and 2 bases from J, with 9 bases in between. CDR1 and CDR2 (germline): LNHDA, SQIVND (reference sequence). This CDR3 reads CASSTTSRNQPQHF. CDR3 DNA sequence: TGTGCCAGTAGTACCACATCTCGCAATCAGCCCCAGCATTTT. The full variable domain, completed using reference TRBV19 and TRBJ1-5, is DGGITQSPKYLFRKEGQNVTLSCEQNLNHDAMYWYRQDPGQGLRLIYYSQIVNDFQKGDIAEGYSVSREKKESFPLTVTSAQKNPTAFYLCASSTTSRNQPQHFGDGTRLSIL.

This clone was seen only once. The chain combines TRBV27 with TRBJ1-6, with D perhaps matching TRBD1 (5 bases). Per germline, CDR1 MNHEY and CDR2 SMNVEV (reference sequence). This CDR3 has 15 amino acids. The germline V and J ends were trimmed by 6 bases and 5 bases, with 14 bases remaining between them. The CDR3 sequence: CASRPGTGHNSPLHF. Here the CDR3 DNA reads TGTGCCAGCAGACCTGGCACAGGCCATAATTCACCCCTCCACTTT.

This rearrangement joins TRBV7-9 to TRBJ1-4, with unresolved D. The V and J ends lost 8 bases and 4 bases respectively, with 17 bases between them. The CDR3 consists of 15 residues. Germline-derived CDR1 and CDR2 are SEHNR and FQNEAQ (reference sequence). CDR3 residues: CASLSKGGINEKLFF. In nucleotides, the CDR3 is TGTGCCAGCCTATCTAAAGGCGGAATTAATGAAAAACTGTTTTTT.

The chain is built from TRBV19 and TRBJ1-5; no clear D gene. Trimming shortened V by 0 bases and J by 0 bases, and 12 bases separated the two germline ends. Germline lookup yields CDR1 LNHDA and CDR2 SQIVND (reference sequence). The CDR3 has 17 residues. Here the CDR3 reads CASSIDMGDNSNQPQHF. The CDR3 region has the DNA TGTGCCAGTAGTATAGATATGGGAGACAATAGCAATCAGCCCCAGCATTTT.

This chain joins TRBV29-1 and TRBJ2-7; D is undetermined. The CDR3 contains 13 residues. Germline V gene data show CDR1 as SQVTM and CDR2 as ANQGSEA. The V end was cut by 1 base, the J end by 4 bases, with 11 bases between. CDR3 DNA sequence: TGCAGCGTTGAAGTACCAGGAAAATACGAGCAGTACTTC. It specifies CSVEVPGKYEQYF.

The rearrangement links TRBV6-1 to TRBJ1-2; D not certain. The CDR3 runs 13 residues. Germline CDR1 and CDR2: MNHNS and SASEGT. Trimming left V 2 bases short and J 2 bases short, with 6 bases between. CDR3 sequence: CASSENTNYGYTF. The CDR3 nucleotides are TGTGCCAGCAGTGAAAACACAAACTATGGCTACACCTTC.

This clone was seen just once. V gene TRBV14 combines with J gene TRBJ2-4; 9 positions match TRBD1. V lost 1 base, J lost 16 bases, and 5 bases stayed unmatched. CDR3 length: 12 amino acids. The V gene's germline CDR1 is SGHDN and CDR2 FVKESK. The CDR3 bases are TGTGCCAGCAGCCAAGCCCGGGACAGGGTTTACTTC. It yields the protein CASSQARDRVYF. Together with reference TRBV14 and TRBJ2-4, the CDR3 gives the full variable domain: EAGVTQFPSHSVIEKGQTVTLRCDPISGHDNLYWYRRVMGKEIKFLLHFVKESKQDESGMPNNRFLAERTGGTYSTLKVQPAELEDSGVYFCASSQARDRVYFGAGTRLSVL.

The chain is built from TRBV7-2 and TRBJ2-7, with D possibly TRBD1 on 6 matching bases. The V gene lost 0 bases and the J gene lost 4 bases, with 7 bases spanning the gap. This CDR3 spans 13 amino acids. Germline CDR1 reads SGHTA; CDR2 reads FQGNSA. The CDR3 nucleotides read TGTGCCAGCAGCTTAGCAGGGGGTTACGAGCAGTACTTC. It codes for CASSLAGGYEQYF.

This chain joins TRBV6-2 or TRBV6-3 and TRBJ2-5, with 9 bases fitting TRBD2. The CDR3 has 16 residues. Germline CDR1 and CDR2: MNHEY and SVGEGT. V shed 2 bases, J shed 7 bases, and the junction held 11 bases outside the gene matches. The CDR3 sequence is CASSYGMSSGTGTQYF. The CDR3 DNA follows: TGTGCCAGCAGTTACGGAATGTCTAGCGGGACGGGGACCCAGTACTTC.

The table lists this clone with a count of one. V gene TRBV3-1 (or the pseudogene TRBV3-2) combines with J gene TRBJ1-5; tentatively, D is TRBD1 (6 bases). The CDR3 contains 19 residues. Looked up from germline, CDR1 is LGHDT and CDR2 is YNNKEL (reference sequence). V was trimmed by 0 bases and J by 0 bases, leaving 18 bases between them. The CDR3 protein is CASSQDVPGEGYSNQPQHF. CDR3 DNA: TGTGCCAGCAGCCAAGATGTCCCAGGGGAGGGCTATAGCAATCAGCCCCAGCATTTT.